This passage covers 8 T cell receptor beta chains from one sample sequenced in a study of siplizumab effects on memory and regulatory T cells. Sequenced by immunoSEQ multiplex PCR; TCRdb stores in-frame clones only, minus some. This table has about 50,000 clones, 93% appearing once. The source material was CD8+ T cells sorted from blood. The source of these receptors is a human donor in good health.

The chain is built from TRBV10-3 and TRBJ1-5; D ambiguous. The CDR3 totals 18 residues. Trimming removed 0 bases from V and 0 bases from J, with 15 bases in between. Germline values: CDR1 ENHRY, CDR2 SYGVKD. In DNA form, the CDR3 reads TGTGCCATCAGTGAGTCGACTGCAGGTGCTTATAGCAATCAGCCCCAGCATTTT. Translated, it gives CAISESTAGAYSNQPQHF.

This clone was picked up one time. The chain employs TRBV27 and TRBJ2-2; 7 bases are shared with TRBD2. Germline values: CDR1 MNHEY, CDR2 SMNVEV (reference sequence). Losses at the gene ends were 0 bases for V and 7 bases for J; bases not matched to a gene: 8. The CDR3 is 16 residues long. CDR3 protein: CASSLSGEGPSGELFF. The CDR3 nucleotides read TGTGCCAGCAGTTTATCAGGGGAGGGCCCGAGCGGGGAGCTGTTTTTT.

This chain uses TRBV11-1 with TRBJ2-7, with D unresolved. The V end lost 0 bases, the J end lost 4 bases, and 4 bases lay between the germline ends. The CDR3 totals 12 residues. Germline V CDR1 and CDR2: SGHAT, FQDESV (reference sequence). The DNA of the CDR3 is TGTGCCAGCAGCTTAGCGACTTACGAGCAGTACTTC. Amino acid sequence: CASSLATYEQYF.

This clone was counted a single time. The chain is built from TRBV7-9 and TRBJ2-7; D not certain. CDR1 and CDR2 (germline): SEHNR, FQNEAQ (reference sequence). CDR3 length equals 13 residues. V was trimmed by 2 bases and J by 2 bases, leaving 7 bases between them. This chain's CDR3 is CASSLKSTYEQYF. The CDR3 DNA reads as TGTGCCAGCAGCTTAAAGTCTACCTACGAGCAGTACTTC. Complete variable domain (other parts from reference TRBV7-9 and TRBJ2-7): DTGVSQNPRHKITKRGQNVTFRCDPISEHNRLYWYRQTLGQGPEFLTYFQNEAQLEKSRLLSDRFSAERPKGSFSTLEIQRTEQGDSAMYLCASSLKSTYEQYFGPGTRLTVT.

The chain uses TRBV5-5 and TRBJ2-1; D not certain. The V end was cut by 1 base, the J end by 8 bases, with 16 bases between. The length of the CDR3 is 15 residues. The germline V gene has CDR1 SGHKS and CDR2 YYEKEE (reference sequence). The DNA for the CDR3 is TGTGCCAGCAGCTTGTTCGGGCGGATCGTGGATGAGCAGTTCTTC. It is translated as CASSLFGRIVDEQFF.

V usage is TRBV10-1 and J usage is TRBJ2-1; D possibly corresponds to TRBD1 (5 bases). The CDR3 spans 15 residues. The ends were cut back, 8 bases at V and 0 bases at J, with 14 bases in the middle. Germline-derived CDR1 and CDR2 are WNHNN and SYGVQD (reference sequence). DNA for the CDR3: TGCGCCAGCTCCTCCACTGACAGCTCCTACAATGAGCAGTTCTTC. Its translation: CASSSTDSSYNEQFF.

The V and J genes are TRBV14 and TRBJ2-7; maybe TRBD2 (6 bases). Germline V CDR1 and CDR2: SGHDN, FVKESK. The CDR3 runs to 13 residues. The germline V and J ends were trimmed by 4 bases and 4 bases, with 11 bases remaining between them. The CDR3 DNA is TGTGCCAGCAGCCTAAGCGGGTTTTACGAGCAGTACTTC. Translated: CASSLSGFYEQYF.

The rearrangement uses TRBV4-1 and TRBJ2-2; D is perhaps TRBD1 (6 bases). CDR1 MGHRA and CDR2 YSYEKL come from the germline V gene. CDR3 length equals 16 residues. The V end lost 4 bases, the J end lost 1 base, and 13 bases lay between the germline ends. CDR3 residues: CASSLPGQLNTGELFF. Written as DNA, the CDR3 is TGCGCCAGCAGCCTTCCGGGACAATTGAACACCGGGGAGCTGTTTTTT.